This TCR beta chain was sequenced for a study of blood T cell repertoires in COVID-19. Study background: Sites in the United States, Italy and Spain provided acute and convalescent COVID-19 samples.

Individuals drawn from approximately 22 US areas were about 18 to 89 years old. Recovered Cohort 3 donors showed two negative PCRs, clearance, or symptom resolution. Original handling: It was from reference gene primer amplification that nucleated cell counts were estimated. Sequencing used immunoSEQ multiplex PCR; TCRdb keeps in-frame clones, though not all of them. V, J and clone size are taken as reported in that table, and D and trimming were inferred from the DNA itself. The sample contains 150,000 to 200,000 clones, about 89% of which appear only once. CDR1 GTSNPN and CDR2 SVGIG come from the germline V gene (reference sequence). The length of the CDR3 is 18 residues. Trimming at V came to 0 bases and at J to 0 bases, leaving 13 bases not matched to a gene.

Sequencing was carried out using PBMCs or T cells enriched from blood (not recorded which). This chain joins TRBV30 and TRBJ2-7; 8 nucleotides agree with TRBD2. The receptor comes from a young woman who had recovered from COVID-19. The CDR3 DNA reads as TGTGCCTGGAGTGTGGGGGAGGGACTAGAAACCTTCTCCTACGAGCAGTACTTC. Its protein product is CAWSVGEGLETFSYEQYF.